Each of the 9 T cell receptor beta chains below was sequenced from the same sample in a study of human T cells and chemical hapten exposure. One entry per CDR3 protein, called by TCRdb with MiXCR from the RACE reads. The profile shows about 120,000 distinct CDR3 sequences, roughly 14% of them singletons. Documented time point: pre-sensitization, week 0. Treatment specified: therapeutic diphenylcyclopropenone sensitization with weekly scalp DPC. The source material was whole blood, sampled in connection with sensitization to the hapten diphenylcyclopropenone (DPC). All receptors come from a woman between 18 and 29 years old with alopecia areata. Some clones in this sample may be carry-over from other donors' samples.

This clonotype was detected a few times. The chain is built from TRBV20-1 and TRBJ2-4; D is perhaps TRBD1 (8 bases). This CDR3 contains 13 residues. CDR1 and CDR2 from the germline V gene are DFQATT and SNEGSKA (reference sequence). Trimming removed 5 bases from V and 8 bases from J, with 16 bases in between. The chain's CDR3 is CSADRTGRDIQYF. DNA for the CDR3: TGCAGTGCTGACCGGACAGGGAGGGACATTCAGTACTTC.

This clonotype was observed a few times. CDR3 sequence (DNA): TGTGCCAGCAGTGCCTTACAGGGAACCGGGGAGCTGTTTTTT. Protein: CASSALQGTGELFF. This rearrangement joins TRBV25-1 to TRBJ2-2, with D perhaps matching TRBD1 (6 bases). V was clipped by 4 bases and J by 5 bases, with 11 bases between them. This CDR3 has 14 amino acids. Germline V CDR1 and CDR2: MGHDK, SYGVNS.

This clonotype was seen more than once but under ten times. The CDR3 DNA follows: TGTGCCAGCAGCCAAAATCCGGACAGGGAGGCTTTCTTT. Its translation is CASSQNPDREAFF. The chain employs TRBV14 and TRBJ1-1; TRBD1 aligns across 8 bases. Germline CDR1 is SGHDN and CDR2 is FVKESK. The CDR3 has 13 amino acids. V was pared by 2 bases and J by 11 bases, with 7 bases of the junction left unmatched.

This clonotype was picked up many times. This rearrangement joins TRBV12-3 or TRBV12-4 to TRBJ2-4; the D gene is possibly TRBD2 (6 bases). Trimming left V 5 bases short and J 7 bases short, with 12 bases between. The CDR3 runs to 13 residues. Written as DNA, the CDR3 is TGTGCCAGCAGTCCTACTAGCTTGAACATTCAGTACTTC. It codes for CASSPTSLNIQYF.

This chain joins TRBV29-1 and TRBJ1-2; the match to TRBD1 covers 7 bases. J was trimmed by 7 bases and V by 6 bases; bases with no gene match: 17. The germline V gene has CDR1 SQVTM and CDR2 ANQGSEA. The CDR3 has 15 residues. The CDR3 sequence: CSVGLGQAPSFGYTF. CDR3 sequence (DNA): TGCAGCGTCGGATTAGGACAGGCCCCTTCCTTTGGCTACACCTTC.

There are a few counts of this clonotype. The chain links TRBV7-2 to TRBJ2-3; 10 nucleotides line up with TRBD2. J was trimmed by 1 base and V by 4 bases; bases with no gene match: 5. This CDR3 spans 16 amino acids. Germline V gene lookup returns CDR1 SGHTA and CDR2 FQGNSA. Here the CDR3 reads CASSSVGTSGTDTQYF. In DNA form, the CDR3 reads TGTGCCAGCAGCTCAGTGGGGACTAGCGGCACAGATACGCAGTATTTT.

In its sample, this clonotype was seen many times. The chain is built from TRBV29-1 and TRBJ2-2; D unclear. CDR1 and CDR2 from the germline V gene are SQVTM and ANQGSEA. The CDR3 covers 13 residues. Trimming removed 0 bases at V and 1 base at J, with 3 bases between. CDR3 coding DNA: TGCAGCGTTGAAGATGGGAACACCGGGGAGCTGTTTTTT. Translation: CSVEDGNTGELFF.

CDR3 loop: CSARSQRGGVNEQFF. The CDR3 region has the DNA TGCAGTGCTAGATCCCAGCGGGGGGGAGTCAATGAGCAGTTCTTC. The chain couples TRBV20-1 to TRBJ2-1; TRBD2 matches 10 bases. Germline CDR1 DFQATT, CDR2 SNEGSKA (reference sequence). The CDR3 runs to 15 residues. The V gene end was trimmed by 2 bases and the J gene end by 6 bases; junction bases not matched to a gene: 7.

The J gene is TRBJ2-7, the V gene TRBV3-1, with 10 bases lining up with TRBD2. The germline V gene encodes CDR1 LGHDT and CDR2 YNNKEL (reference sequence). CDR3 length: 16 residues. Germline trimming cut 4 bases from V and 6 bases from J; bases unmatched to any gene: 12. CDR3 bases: TGTGCCAGCAGCCTTAGCGGGGGGCTTCAGACGACCGAGCAGTACTTC. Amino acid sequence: CASSLSGGLQTTEQYF.